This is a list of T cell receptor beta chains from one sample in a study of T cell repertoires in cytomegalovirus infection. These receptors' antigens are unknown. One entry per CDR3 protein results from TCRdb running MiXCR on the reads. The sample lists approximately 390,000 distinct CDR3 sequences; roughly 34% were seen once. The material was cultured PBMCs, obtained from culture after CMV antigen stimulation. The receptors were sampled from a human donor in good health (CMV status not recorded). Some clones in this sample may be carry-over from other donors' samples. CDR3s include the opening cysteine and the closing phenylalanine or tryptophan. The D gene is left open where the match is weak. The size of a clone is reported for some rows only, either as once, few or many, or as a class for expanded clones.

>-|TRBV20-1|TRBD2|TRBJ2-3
TGCAGTGCCAGCGGGACTAACACAGATACGCAGTATTTT
CSASGTNTDTQYF
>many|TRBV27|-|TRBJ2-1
TGTGCCAGCAGCCCCACCCCGAGCGGGCTTGGGCAGTTCTTC
CASSPTPSGLGQFF
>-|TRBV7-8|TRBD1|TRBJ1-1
TGTGCCAGCAGCTCTGTGTTTGGGACAGGGGCGATGAACACTGAAGCTTTCTTT
CASSSVFGTGAMNTEAFF
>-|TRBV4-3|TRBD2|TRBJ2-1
TGCGCCAGCAGCGCCTTTGGGAGGGGAAATGAGCAGTTCTTC
CASSAFGRGNEQFF
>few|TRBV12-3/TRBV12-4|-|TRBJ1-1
TGTGCCAGCAGTGCCCTGGCAAAGAACACTGAAGCTTTCTTT
CASSALAKNTEAFF
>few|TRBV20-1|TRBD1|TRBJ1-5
TGCAGTGCTAGAGATTGGGACAGGGGGCACAGCGGTACTAATCAGCCCCAGCATTTT
CSARDWDRGHSGTNQPQHF
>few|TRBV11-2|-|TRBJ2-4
TGTGCCAGCAGCCCCCGGGCAGGGTCTGCCAAAAACATTCAGTACTTC
CASSPRAGSAKNIQYF
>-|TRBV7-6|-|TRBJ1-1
TGTGCCAGCAGCTTTGGCCTGGGACACACTGAAGCTTTCTTT
CASSFGLGHTEAFF
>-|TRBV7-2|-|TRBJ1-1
TGTGCCAGCAGCGCCCTCGTGAACACTGAAGCTTTCTTT
CASSALVNTEAFF
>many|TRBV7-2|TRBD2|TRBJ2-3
TGTGCCAGCAGCCGTGAGATCGGACTAGCGGGAGGGGATACGCAGTATTTT
CASSREIGLAGGDTQYF
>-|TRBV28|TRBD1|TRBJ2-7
TGTGCCAGCAGGCGCCACCCTCGACAGGGGGCCTCCTACGAGCAGTACTTC
CASRRHPRQGASYEQYF
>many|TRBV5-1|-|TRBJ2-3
TGCGCCAGCAGCTTGGGTGGGTTCCCAGATACGCAGTATTTT
CASSLGGFPDTQYF
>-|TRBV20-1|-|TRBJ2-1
TGCAGTGCTAGTCTTCTCGGCCTCAGCTCCTACAATGAGCAGTTCTTC
CSASLLGLSSYNEQFF
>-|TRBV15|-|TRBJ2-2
TGTGCCACCAGCAGAGGAGGGGGGCCGAACACCGGGGAGCTGTTTTTT
CATSRGGGPNTGELFF
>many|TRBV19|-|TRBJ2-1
TGTGCCAGTAGTATTCAATCCGGACTACCAGACAATGAGCAGTTCTTC
CASSIQSGLPDNEQFF
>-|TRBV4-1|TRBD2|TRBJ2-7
TGCGCCAGCAGCCAAACCTCCATAGCGGGAGGAGGAGAGCAGTACTTC
CASSQTSIAGGGEQYF
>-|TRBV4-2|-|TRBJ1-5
TGTGCCAGCAGCCAAGATACTTATCAGCCCCAGCATTTT
CASSQDTYQPQHF
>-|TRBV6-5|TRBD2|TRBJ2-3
TGTGCCAGCAGAAGCAAAGCGGGAGGGCCAGATACGCAGTATTTT
CASRSKAGGPDTQYF
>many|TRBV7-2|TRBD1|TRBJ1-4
TGTGCCAGCAGTCGGACAGGGGAGGAAAAACTGTTTTTT
CASSRTGEEKLFF
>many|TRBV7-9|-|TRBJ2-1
TGTGCCAGCAGCTGGGGAATGTCCAGCTCCTACAATGAGCAGTTCTTC
CASSWGMSSSYNEQFF
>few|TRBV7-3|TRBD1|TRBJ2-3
TGTGCCAGCAGTCCGGACAGGGGCAGCACAGATACGCAGTATTTT
CASSPDRGSTDTQYF
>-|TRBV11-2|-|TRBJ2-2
TGTGCCAGCAGACAAATATCCGGAGCGAACACCGGGGAGCTGTTTTTT
CASRQISGANTGELFF
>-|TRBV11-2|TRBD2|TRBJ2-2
TGTGCCAGCAGCTTATCTGCTGGGACTAGCGGGAGAATCGGGGAGCTGTTTTTT
CASSLSAGTSGRIGELFF
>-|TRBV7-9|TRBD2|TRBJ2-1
TGTGCCAGCAGCTTAGTGGGTAGCGGGGGGCAAAGGTGGAATGAGCAGTTCTTC
CASSLVGSGGQRWNEQFF
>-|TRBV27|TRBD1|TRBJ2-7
TGTGCCAGCCGCTCCCGGGACAGGGTACAATACGAGCAGTACTTC
CASRSRDRVQYEQYF
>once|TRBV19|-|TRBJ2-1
TGTGCCAGTAGTATTGTAGTGTACAATGAGCAGTTCTTC
CASSIVVYNEQFF
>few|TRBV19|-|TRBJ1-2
TGTGCCAGTAGTGTCGCCGGGACCGGTAACCTATATGGCTACACCTTC
CASSVAGTGNLYGYTF
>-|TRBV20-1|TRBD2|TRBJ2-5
TGCAGTGCTCGAATCGGGAGGGCAGAAGATACCCAGTACTTC
CSARIGRAEDTQYF
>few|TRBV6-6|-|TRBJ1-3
TGTGCCAGCAGTTACTCTGGGTTCTCTGGAAACACCATATATTTT
CASSYSGFSGNTIYF
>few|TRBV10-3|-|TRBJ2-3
TGTGCCATCAGTGAACAGAAGGGCCTCGGAGATACGCAGTATTTT
CAISEQKGLGDTQYF
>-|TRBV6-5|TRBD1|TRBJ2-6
TGTGCCAGCAGTCCAGGGGGTAATGGGGCCAACGTCCTGACTTTC
CASSPGGNGANVLTF
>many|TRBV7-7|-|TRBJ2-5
TGTGCTAGCAGCCCCCACAGGGTTTGGGGAGAGACCCAGTACTTC
CASSPHRVWGETQYF
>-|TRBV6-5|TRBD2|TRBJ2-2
TGTGCCAGCAGTTACAGACTAGCGGGATCGGCCGGGGAGCTGTTTTTT
CASSYRLAGSAGELFF
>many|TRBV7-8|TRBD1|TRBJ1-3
TGTGCCAGCAGCCCGACAGGGGGAAACACCATATATTTT
CASSPTGGNTIYF
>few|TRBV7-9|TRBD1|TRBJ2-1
TGTGCCAGCAGCTCTACGGACAGGGGGCTGCGGAATGAGCAGTTCTTC
CASSSTDRGLRNEQFF
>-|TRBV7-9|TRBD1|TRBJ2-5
TGTGCCAGCAGCTTCGATGATACAGGGACAGAGTACCAAGAGACCCAGTACTTC
CASSFDDTGTEYQETQYF
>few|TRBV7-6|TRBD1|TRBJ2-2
TGTGCCAGCAGCTTAACAGGGGCTCCCGGGGAGCTGTTTTTT
CASSLTGAPGELFF
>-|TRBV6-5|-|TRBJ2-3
TGTGCCAGCAGGCCCCGCGGGATTCTCCTAGGGGCGCAGTATTTT
CASRPRGILLGAQYF
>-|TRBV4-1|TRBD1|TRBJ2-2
TGCGCCAGCAGCCAAGGAAGGACAGGGGCTCTCGGGGAGCTGTTTTTT
CASSQGRTGALGELFF
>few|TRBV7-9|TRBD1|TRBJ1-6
TGTGCCAGCAGCGAAACGACAGGGGCGAATTCACCCCTCCACTTT
CASSETTGANSPLHF
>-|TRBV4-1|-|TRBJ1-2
TGCGCCAGCAGCCACCTATTCGATGGCTACACCTTC
CASSHLFDGYTF
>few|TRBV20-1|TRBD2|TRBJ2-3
TGCAGTGCTAGCATAACGGGAGGGGTTGCAGATACGCAGTATTTT
CSASITGGVADTQYF
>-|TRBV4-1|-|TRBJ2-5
TGCGCCAGCAGCCAAGATCCGTGGGGGATGGAGACCCAGTACTTC
CASSQDPWGMETQYF
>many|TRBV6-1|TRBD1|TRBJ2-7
TGTGCCAGCAGGACAGGGGGGGAAAGGTACGAGCAGTACTTC
CASRTGGERYEQYF
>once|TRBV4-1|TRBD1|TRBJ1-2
TGCGCCAGCAGCCAAGTGGGACAGTCCTACACCTTC
CASSQVGQSYTF
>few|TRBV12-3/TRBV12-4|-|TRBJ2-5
TGTGCCAGCAGCCCCCGAGGCAGGGGGGGGGGAGAGACCCAGTACTTC
CASSPRGRGGGETQYF
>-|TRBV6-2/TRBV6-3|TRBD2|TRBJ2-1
TGTGCCAGCAGTTACGCCTCATCCCTAGCGGGAGGGCAAAATGAGCAGTTCTTC
CASSYASSLAGGQNEQFF
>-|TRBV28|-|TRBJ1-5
TGTGCCAGCAGCCCTCCGCGGGGGCTAGATCAGCCCCAGCATTTT
CASSPPRGLDQPQHF
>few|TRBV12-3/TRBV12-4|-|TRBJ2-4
TGTGCCAGCAGCCCCTGGGAGCGGAGTTTGGCCAAAAACATTCAGTACTTC
CASSPWERSLAKNIQYF
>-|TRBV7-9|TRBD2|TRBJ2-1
TGTGCCAGCGGCTTTACTAGCGGGGGCAATGAGCAGTTCTTC
CASGFTSGGNEQFF
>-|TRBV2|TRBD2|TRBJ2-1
TGTGCCACCGGGGGGGGAGAGTCCTACAATGAGCAGTTCTTC
CATGGGESYNEQFF
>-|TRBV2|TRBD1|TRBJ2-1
TGTGCCAGCAGTGAAAACCGGGACAGGACGCAGTTCTTC
CASSENRDRTQFF
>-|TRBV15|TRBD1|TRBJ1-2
TGTGCCACCAGCAGGGGGACAGGGGACAACTATGGCTACACCTTC
CATSRGTGDNYGYTF